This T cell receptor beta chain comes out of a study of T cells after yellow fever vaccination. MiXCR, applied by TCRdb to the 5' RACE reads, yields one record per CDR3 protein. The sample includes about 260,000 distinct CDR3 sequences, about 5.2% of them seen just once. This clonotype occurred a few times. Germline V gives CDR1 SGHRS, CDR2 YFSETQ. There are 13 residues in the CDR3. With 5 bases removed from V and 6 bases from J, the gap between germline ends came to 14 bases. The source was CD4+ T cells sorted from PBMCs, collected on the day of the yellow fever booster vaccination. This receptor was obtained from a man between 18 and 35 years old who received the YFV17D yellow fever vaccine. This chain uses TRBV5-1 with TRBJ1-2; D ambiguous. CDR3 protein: CASRIELYDGYTF. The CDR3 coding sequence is TGCGCCAGCAGGATAGAGCTCTATGATGGCTACACCTTC.